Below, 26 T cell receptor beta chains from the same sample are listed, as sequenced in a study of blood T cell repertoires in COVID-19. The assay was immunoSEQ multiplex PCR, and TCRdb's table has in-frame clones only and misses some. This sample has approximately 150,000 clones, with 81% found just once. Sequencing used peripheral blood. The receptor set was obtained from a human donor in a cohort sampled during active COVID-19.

The CDR3 DNA reads as TGTGCCAGCAGCCAAGTGGTAGCGGGAGGTTTGCATGAGCAGTTCTTC. Protein: CASSQVVAGGLHEQFF. The genes are TRBV4-2 and TRBJ2-1; 10 positions agree with TRBD2. Trimming at V came to 1 base and at J to 8 bases, leaving 8 bases not matched to a gene. The CDR3 is made up of 16 amino acids. Germline V lookup: CDR1 LGHNA, CDR2 YNFKEQ.

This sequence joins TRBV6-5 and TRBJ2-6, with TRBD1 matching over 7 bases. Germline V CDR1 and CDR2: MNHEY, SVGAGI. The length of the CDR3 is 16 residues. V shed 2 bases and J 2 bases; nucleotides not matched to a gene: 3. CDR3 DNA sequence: TGTGCCAGCAGTTACGACAGGGTCCCTGGGGCCAACGTCCTGACTTTC. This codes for CASSYDRVPGANVLTF.

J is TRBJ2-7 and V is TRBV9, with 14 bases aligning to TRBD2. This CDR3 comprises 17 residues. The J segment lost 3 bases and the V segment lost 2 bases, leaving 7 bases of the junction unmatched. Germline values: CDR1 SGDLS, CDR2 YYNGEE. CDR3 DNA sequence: TGTGCCAGCAGCGTTGGGACTAGCGGGAGTGATAGCTACGAGCAGTACTTC. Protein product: CASSVGTSGSDSYEQYF.

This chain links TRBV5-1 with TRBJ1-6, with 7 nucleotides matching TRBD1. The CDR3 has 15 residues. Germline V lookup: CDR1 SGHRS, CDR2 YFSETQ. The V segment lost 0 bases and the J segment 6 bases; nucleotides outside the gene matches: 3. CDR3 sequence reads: CASSLEGTANSPLHF. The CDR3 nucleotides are TGCGCCAGCAGCTTGGAGGGGACAGCTAATTCACCCCTCCACTTT.

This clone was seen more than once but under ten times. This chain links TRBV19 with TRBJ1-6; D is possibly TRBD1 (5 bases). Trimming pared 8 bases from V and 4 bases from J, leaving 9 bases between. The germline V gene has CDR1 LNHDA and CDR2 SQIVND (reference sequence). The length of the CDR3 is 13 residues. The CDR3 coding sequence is TGTGCCAGTGGGGCCAATTATAATTCACCCCTCCACTTT. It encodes CASGANYNSPLHF.

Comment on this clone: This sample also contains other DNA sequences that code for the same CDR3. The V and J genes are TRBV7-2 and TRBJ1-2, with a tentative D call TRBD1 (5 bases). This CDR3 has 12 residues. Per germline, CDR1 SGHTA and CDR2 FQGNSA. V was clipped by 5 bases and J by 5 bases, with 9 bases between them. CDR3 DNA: TGTGCCAGCAGCGGGCAGGGTTATGGCTACACCTTC. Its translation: CASSGQGYGYTF.

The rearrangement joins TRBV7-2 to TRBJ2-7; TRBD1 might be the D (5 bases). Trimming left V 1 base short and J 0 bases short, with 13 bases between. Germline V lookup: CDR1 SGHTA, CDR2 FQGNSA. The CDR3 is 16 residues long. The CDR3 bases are TGTGCCAGCAGCTTAGTTCAGGGCCCTAGCTCCTACGAGCAGTACTTC. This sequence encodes CASSLVQGPSSYEQYF.

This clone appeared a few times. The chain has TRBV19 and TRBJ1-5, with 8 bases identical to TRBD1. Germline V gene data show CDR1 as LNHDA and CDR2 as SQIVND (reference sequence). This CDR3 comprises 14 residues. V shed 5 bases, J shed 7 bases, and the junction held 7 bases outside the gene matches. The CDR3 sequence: CASSYGQGTQPQHF. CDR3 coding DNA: TGTGCCAGTAGTTACGGACAGGGTACACAGCCCCAGCATTTT.

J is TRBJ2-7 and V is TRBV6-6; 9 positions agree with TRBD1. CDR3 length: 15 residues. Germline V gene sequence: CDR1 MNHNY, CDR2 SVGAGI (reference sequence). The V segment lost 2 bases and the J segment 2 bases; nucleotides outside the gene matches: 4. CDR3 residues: CASSYLGQGTYEQYF. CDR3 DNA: TGTGCCAGCAGTTACCTGGGACAGGGTACCTACGAGCAGTACTTC.

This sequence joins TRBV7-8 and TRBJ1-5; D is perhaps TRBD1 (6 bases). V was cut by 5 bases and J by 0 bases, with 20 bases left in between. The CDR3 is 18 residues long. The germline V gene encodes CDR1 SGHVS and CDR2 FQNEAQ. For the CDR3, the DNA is TGTGCCAGCAGCCTGGCCCCTCGGGACACATATAGCAATCAGCCCCAGCATTTT. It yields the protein CASSLAPRDTYSNQPQHF.

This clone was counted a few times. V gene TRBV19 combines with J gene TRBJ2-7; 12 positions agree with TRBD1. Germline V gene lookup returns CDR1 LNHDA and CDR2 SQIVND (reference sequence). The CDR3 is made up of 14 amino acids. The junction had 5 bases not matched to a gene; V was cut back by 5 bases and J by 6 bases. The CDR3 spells CASSPGQGAGEQYF. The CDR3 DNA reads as TGTGCCAGTAGTCCGGGACAGGGGGCTGGCGAGCAGTACTTC.

The CDR3 bases are TGTGCCAGCAGTTTATCGTTCGGGTTCGTCACTGAAGCTTTCTTT. Protein: CASSLSFGFVTEAFF. The gene calls are TRBV28 and TRBJ1-1, with D uncertain. Germline assignment: CDR1 MDHEN and CDR2 SYDVKM. The germline V and J ends were trimmed by 1 base and 4 bases, with 13 bases remaining between them. The CDR3 contains 15 residues.

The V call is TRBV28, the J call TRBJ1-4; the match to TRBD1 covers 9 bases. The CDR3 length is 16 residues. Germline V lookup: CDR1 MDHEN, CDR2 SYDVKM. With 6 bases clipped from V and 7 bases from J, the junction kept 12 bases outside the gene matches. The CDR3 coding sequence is TGTGCCAGCAGAAAACCCGCCGGGACAGGGCCTGAAAAACTGTTTTTT. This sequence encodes CASRKPAGTGPEKLFF.

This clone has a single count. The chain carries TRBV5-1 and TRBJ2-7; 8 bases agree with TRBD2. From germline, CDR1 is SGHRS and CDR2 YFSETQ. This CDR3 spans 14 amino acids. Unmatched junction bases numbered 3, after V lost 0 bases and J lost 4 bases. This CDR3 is CASSLAAGAYEQYF. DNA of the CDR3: TGCGCCAGCAGCTTGGCAGCGGGAGCATACGAGCAGTACTTC.

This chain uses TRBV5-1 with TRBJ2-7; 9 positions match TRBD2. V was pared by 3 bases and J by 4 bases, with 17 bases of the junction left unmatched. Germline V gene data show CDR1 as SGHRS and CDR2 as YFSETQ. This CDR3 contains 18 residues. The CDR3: CASSSLPPSGIRGYEQYF. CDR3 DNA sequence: TGCGCCAGCAGCTCTCTCCCCCCTAGCGGGATTAGGGGTTACGAGCAGTACTTC.

The CDR3 is CASRLRAYFSTSGDEDYGYTF. The CDR3 DNA is TGTGCCAGCAGACTCCGGGCATATTTTTCGACATCAGGGGATGAAGACTATGGCTACACCTTC. This chain links TRBV2 with TRBJ1-2; TRBD1 might be the D (6 bases). The CDR3 loop spans 21 amino acids. Germline CDR1 is SNHLY and CDR2 is FYNNEI. V dropped 6 bases and J dropped 3 bases, with 35 bases sitting between them.

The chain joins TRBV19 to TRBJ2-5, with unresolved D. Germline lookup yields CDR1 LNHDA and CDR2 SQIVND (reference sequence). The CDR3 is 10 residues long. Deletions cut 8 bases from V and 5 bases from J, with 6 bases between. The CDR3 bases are TGTGCCAGTGAGGCGGAGACCCAGTACTTC. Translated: CASEAETQYF.

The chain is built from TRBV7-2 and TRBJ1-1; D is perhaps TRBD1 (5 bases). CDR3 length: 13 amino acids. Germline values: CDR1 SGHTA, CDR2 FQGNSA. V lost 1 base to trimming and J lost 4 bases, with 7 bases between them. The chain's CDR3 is CASSLVGRTEAFF. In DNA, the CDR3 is TGTGCCAGCAGCTTAGTGGGGCGCACTGAAGCTTTCTTT.

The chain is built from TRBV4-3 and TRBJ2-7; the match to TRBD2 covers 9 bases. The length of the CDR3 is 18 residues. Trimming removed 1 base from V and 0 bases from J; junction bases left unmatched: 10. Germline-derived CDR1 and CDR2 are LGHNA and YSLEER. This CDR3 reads CASSQAPVIAGASYEQYF. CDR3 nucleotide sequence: TGCGCCAGCAGCCAAGCCCCGGTGATAGCGGGAGCCTCCTACGAGCAGTACTTC.

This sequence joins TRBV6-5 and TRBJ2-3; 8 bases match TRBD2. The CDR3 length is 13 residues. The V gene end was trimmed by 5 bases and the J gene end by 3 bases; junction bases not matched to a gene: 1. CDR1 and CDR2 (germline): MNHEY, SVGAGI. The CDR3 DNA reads TGTGCCAGCAGTCTAGCGGGTACAGATACGCAGTATTTT. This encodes CASSLAGTDTQYF.

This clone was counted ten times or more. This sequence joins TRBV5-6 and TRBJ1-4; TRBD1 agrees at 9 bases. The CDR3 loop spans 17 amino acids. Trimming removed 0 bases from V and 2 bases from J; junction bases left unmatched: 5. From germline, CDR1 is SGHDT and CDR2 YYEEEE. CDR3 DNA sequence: TGTGCCAGCAGCTTGGGTTCCGGGACAGGGACTAATGAAAAACTGTTTTTT. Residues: CASSLGSGTGTNEKLFF.

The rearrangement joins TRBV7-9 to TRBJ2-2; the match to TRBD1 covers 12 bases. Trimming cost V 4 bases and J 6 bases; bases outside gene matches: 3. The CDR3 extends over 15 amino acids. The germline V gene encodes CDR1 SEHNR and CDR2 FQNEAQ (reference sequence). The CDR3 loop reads CASSSGQGASGELFF. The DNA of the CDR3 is TGTGCCAGCAGCTCGGGACAGGGGGCTTCCGGGGAGCTGTTTTTT.

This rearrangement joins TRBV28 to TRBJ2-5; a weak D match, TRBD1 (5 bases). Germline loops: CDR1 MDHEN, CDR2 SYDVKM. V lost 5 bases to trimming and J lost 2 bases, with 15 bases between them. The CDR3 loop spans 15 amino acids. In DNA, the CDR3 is TGTGCCAGCAGTCAAAGGGGTTTAGGACAAGAGACCCAGTACTTC. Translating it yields CASSQRGLGQETQYF.

CDR3 bases: TGCAGCGTTGAAGGGGCAAGGGGGAGGGAAGGAGCTTTCTTT. It encodes CSVEGARGREGAFF. The rearrangement uses TRBV29-1 and TRBJ1-1, with D perhaps TRBD1 (6 bases). Trimming removed 1 base from V and 10 bases from J, with 19 bases in between. From germline, CDR1 is SQVTM and CDR2 ANQGSEA. This CDR3 has 14 amino acids.

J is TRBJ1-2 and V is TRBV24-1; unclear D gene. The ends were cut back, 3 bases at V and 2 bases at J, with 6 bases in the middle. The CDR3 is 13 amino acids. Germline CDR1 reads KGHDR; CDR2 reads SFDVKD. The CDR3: CATSDPENYGYTF. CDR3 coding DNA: TGTGCCACCAGTGATCCGGAGAACTATGGCTACACCTTC.

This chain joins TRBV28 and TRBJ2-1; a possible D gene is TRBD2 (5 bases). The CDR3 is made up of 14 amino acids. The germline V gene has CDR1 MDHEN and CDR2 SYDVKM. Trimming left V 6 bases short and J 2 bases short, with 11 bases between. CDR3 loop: CASRGVFPYNEQFF. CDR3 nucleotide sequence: TGTGCCAGCAGGGGAGTATTCCCCTACAATGAGCAGTTCTTC.